The 16 T cell receptor beta chains in this list originate from one sample, sequenced in a study of T cell responses to AZD1222 COVID-19 vaccine (dated by TCRdb to the early 2020s). Interpreted using the paper, the time point label stands for: about 28 days (+/-7) after the second vaccine dose. Libraries came from the immunoSEQ multiplex PCR assay. TCRdb's version of the immuneACCESS table is confined to in-frame rearrangements and falls short of the full clone set. An unresolved V gene accounts for under half of the shortfall where checked; the remainder is of unknown origin. The sample profile shows tens of thousands of clones; around nine tenths of them were found once. Less than 4% of the sample is held by the ten biggest clonotypes. The sequenced sample was peripheral blood, obtained 28 days after the second AZD1222 dose. These receptors were taken from an adult who received the AZD1222 COVID-19 vaccine.

The chain couples TRBV16 to TRBJ2-7; 10 nucleotides agree with TRBD1. The CDR3 is made up of 17 amino acids. The junction had 11 bases not matched to a gene; V was cut back by 4 bases and J by 2 bases. The V gene's germline CDR1 is KGHSY and CDR2 FQNENV. The CDR3 here is CASSPPPGGTGAYEQYF. The CDR3 bases are TGTGCCAGCAGCCCTCCCCCAGGGGGGACAGGGGCCTACGAGCAGTACTTC. The entire variable domain, with the rest obtained from reference TRBV16 and TRBJ2-7, is as follows: GEEVAQTPKHLVRGEGQKAKLYCAPIKGHSYVFWYQQVLKNEFKFLISFQNENVFDETGMPKERFSAKCLPNSPCSLEIQATKLEDSAVYFCASSPPPGGTGAYEQYFGPGTRLTVT.

J is TRBJ1-1 and V is TRBV5-5; D gene uncertain. This CDR3 is 14 amino acids long. The germline V gene encodes CDR1 SGHKS and CDR2 YYEKEE (reference sequence). V lost 1 base to trimming and J lost 5 bases, with 12 bases between them. The CDR3 DNA is TGTGCCAGCAGCTTGTCGACACGACGAACTGAAGCTTTCTTT. It is translated as CASSLSTRRTEAFF.

The chain uses TRBV20-1 and TRBJ1-3; D is undetermined. V lost 3 bases and J 2 bases, leaving 8 bases between the germline ends. The CDR3 extends over 13 amino acids. In germline, CDR1 is DFQATT, CDR2 SNEGSKA (reference sequence). The CDR3 region is CSASARPGNTIYF. CDR3 nucleotides: TGCAGTGCTAGTGCGAGACCTGGAAACACCATATATTTT.

The rearrangement joins TRBV19 to TRBJ2-5, with D perhaps TRBD1 or TRBD2 (6 bases each). The V and J ends lost 7 bases and 5 bases respectively, with 20 bases between them. Germline V lookup: CDR1 LNHDA, CDR2 SQIVND (reference sequence). The CDR3 covers 15 residues. As DNA, the CDR3 is TGTGCCAGTACTCCCGGGGGCAGGGCGGGGGAGACCCAGTACTTC. Residues: CASTPGGRAGETQYF. Drawing the rest from reference TRBV19 and TRBJ2-5, the complete variable domain is DGGITQSPKYLFRKEGQNVTLSCEQNLNHDAMYWYRQDPGQGLRLIYYSQIVNDFQKGDIAEGYSVSREKKESFPLTVTSAQKNPTAFYLCASTPGGRAGETQYFGPGTRLLVL.

CDR3 in amino acids: CASSLVGHSNQPQHF. The CDR3 DNA reads TGTGCCAGCAGTTTGGTCGGGCATAGCAATCAGCCCCAGCATTTT. The genes are TRBV27 and TRBJ1-5; D gene uncertain. This CDR3 region has 15 residues. V lost 3 bases, J lost 0 bases, and 9 bases lay in between. Germline assignment: CDR1 MNHEY and CDR2 SMNVEV (reference sequence).

The chain uses TRBV12-3 or TRBV12-4 and TRBJ1-2; 7 bases are shared with TRBD1. CDR3 size: 12 residues. The V segment lost 6 bases and the J segment 4 bases; nucleotides outside the gene matches: 2. Here the CDR3 DNA reads TGTGCCAGCAGCGGGACAGTCTATGGCTACACCTTC. It is translated as CASSGTVYGYTF.

V usage is TRBV2 and J usage is TRBJ2-5; D not resolved. V lost 2 bases to trimming and J lost 7 bases, with 11 bases between them. The CDR3 runs to 13 residues. CDR1 is SNHLY, CDR2 FYNNEI, per germline. As DNA, the CDR3 is TGTGCCAGCAGTGAAAACTTTGTGGGGACCCAGTACTTC. Protein: CASSENFVGTQYF.

The chain employs TRBV14 and TRBJ1-2; possibly TRBD1 for D (5 bases). V lost 1 base, J lost 10 bases, and 7 bases lay in between. The CDR3 is 11 amino acids. The germline V gene encodes CDR1 SGHDN and CDR2 FVKESK. CDR3 amino acids: CASSQGGIYTF. Written as DNA, the CDR3 is TGTGCCAGCAGCCAAGGGGGCATCTACACCTTC.

J is TRBJ2-1 and V is TRBV5-5; D not certain. Germline-derived CDR1 and CDR2 are SGHKS and YYEKEE (reference sequence). The CDR3 totals 14 residues. V was pared by 2 bases and J by 12 bases, with 18 bases between. This CDR3 reads CASSLAFGVDGQFF. The CDR3 bases are TGTGCCAGCAGCTTAGCCTTTGGGGTGGATGGGCAGTTCTTC.

The rearrangement uses TRBV28 and TRBJ1-5, with D possibly matching TRBD1 (5 bases). CDR3 length equals 16 residues. Trimming removed 2 bases at V and 5 bases at J, with 16 bases between. In germline, CDR1 is MDHEN, CDR2 SYDVKM. The CDR3 is CASSLGTDRDYQPQHF. The CDR3, as DNA: TGTGCCAGCAGTTTAGGGACCGACAGAGATTATCAGCCCCAGCATTTT.

The chain joins TRBV7-8 to TRBJ1-1, with 8 nucleotides matching TRBD1. Germline values: CDR1 SGHVS, CDR2 FQNEAQ. The V segment lost 4 bases and the J segment 8 bases; nucleotides outside the gene matches: 9. The CDR3 extends over 14 amino acids. CDR3 protein: CASSSSRGLGEAFF. Written as DNA, the CDR3 is TGTGCCAGCAGCTCGAGCAGGGGGCTCGGCGAAGCTTTCTTT.

The CDR3 protein is CASSSPSGVRTGELFF. Here the CDR3 DNA reads TGTGCCAGCAGTTCCCCTAGCGGGGTCAGGACCGGGGAGCTGTTTTTT. J is TRBJ2-2 and V is TRBV28; 9 bases align to TRBD2. V was clipped by 4 bases and J by 5 bases; unmatched bases: 8. Germline V gives CDR1 MDHEN, CDR2 SYDVKM. The CDR3 covers 16 residues. The entire variable domain, with the rest obtained from reference TRBV28 and TRBJ2-2, is as follows: DVKVTQSSRYLVKRTGEKVFLECVQDMDHENMFWYRQDPGLGLRLIYFSYDVKMKEKGDIPEGYSVSREKKERFSLILESASTNQTSMYLCASSSPSGVRTGELFFGEGSRLTVL.

There are a few counts of this clone. The CDR3 nucleotides read TGTGCCAGCAGTGGAACTAGCGGGGGGGCCAATGAGCAGTTCTTC. This sequence encodes CASSGTSGGANEQFF. The chain has TRBV6-4 and TRBJ2-1; the match to TRBD2 covers 13 bases. The germline CDR1 and CDR2 sequences are MRHNA and SNTAGT. The ends lost 4 bases at V and 6 bases at J; junction bases unmatched: 3. The CDR3 runs to 15 residues.

In this sample, this clone turned up once. This chain joins TRBV28 and TRBJ1-2, with D possibly TRBD1 on 5 matching bases. The V gene's germline CDR1 is MDHEN and CDR2 SYDVKM. V lost 7 bases, J lost 4 bases, and 13 bases lay in between. The CDR3 is 13 amino acids. The CDR3 sequence: CASTTQGVYGYTF. In DNA form, the CDR3 reads TGTGCCAGCACGACTCAGGGAGTCTATGGCTACACCTTC.

In its sample, this clone was seen once. The chain couples TRBV11-3 to TRBJ2-7, with TRBD2 matching over 8 bases. After removal of 2 bases from V and 3 bases from J, the junction contained 9 bases not matched to a gene. The CDR3 sequence is 16 residues long. Germline assignment: CDR1 SGHNT and CDR2 YENEEA. The DNA of the CDR3 is TGTGCCAGCAGCTTAAGGTCACTAGCGGCGGACTACGAGCAGTACTTC. Its translation: CASSLRSLAADYEQYF.

This chain uses TRBV7-8 with TRBJ1-1; D is possibly TRBD1 (6 bases). The ends were cut back, 1 base at V and 4 bases at J, with 16 bases in the middle. Germline V CDR1 and CDR2: SGHVS, FQNEAQ. The length of the CDR3 is 16 residues. The CDR3 spells CASSLVQGRGGTEAFF. The DNA for the CDR3 is TGTGCCAGCAGCTTAGTCCAGGGCAGGGGTGGCACTGAAGCTTTCTTT.